The clone carrying this T cell receptor (beta chain) has only one observation. Its antigen is unknown. Researchers ran the PCR with 60 Vbeta and 13 Jbeta primers. Profiling relied on immunoSEQ multiplex PCR, and the TCRdb table lists in-frame clones only, not all of them. Among approximately 170,000 clones listed, about 71% were seen once. These data belong to a study of cytomegalovirus exposure and HLA in healthy donors. General study points: The study flagged roughly 160 TCR beta chains as cytomegalovirus-associated.

Germline CDR1 is SGHRS and CDR2 is YFSETQ. The CDR3 covers 15 residues. V shed 0 bases and J shed 6 bases, with 15 bases lying between them. This chain uses TRBV5-1 with TRBJ1-2; the D gene is possibly TRBD1 (5 bases). The sequence came from a woman in her thirties or forties in good health and CMV-seropositive. The sample was PBMCs. The CDR3 spells CASSLDRLGPHGYTF. CDR3 bases: TGCGCCAGCAGCTTGGACAGGCTAGGGCCCCATGGCTACACCTTC.